The 11 T cell receptor beta chains in this list originate from one sample, sequenced in a study of blood T cell repertoires in COVID-19. Clones were sequenced by immunoSEQ multiplex PCR, and TCRdb holds only the in-frame ones, with some missing. The repertoire holds fewer than 250,000 clones, with over 80% as singletons. Sequenced input: peripheral blood. Receptors were obtained from a woman aged 70-85 years with active or convalescent COVID-19.

The gene calls are TRBV6-5 and TRBJ1-2, with 9 bases lining up with TRBD1. The germline V gene has CDR1 MNHEY and CDR2 SVGAGI. There are 14 residues in the CDR3. V gave up 6 bases and J gave up 8 bases; unmatched junction bases: 10. CDR3 in DNA: TGTGCCAGCAGGGGATGGACAGGGGAGGGAGGCTACACCTTC. This encodes CASRGWTGEGGYTF.

This clone was detected only a few times. The rearrangement joins TRBV4-3 to TRBJ2-1; TRBD2 aligns across 7 bases. The CDR3 runs 15 residues. Trimming took 8 bases from V and 8 from J; bases not matched to a gene: 15. Per germline, CDR1 LGHNA and CDR2 YSLEER. CDR3 region: CASCLPYRGDHEQFF. The CDR3, as DNA: TGCGCCAGCTGCCTCCCCTACCGGGGGGATCATGAGCAGTTCTTC.

As concerns this clone: The sample has other DNA sequences that encode this CDR3 too. The rearrangement links TRBV3-1 (or the pseudogene TRBV3-2) to TRBJ2-2, with 11 bases that match TRBD2. With V trimmed by 6 bases and J by 8 bases, 5 bases remained unmatched. Germline V CDR1 and CDR2: LGHDT, YNNKEL (reference sequence). CDR3 length equals 14 residues. The CDR3 loop is CASSLAGGAGELFF. DNA of the CDR3: TGTGCCAGCAGTCTAGCGGGAGGAGCGGGGGAGCTGTTTTTT.

The chain couples TRBV4-1 to TRBJ2-2, with TRBD1 as a possible D gene (5 bases). Germline V CDR1 and CDR2: MGHRA, YSYEKL. V was trimmed by 6 bases and J by 3 bases, leaving 14 bases between them. The CDR3 contains 15 residues. For the CDR3, the DNA is TGCGCCAGCAGAGACAGCGAGCTGTACACCGGGGAGCTGTTTTTT. Its translation is CASRDSELYTGELFF.

V and J are TRBV5-1 and TRBJ1-1; 8 bases map to TRBD1. J was trimmed by 4 bases and V by 6 bases; bases with no gene match: 8. CDR1 and CDR2 (germline): SGHRS, YFSETQ. This CDR3 contains 14 residues. CDR3: CASTATGTGTEAFF. CDR3 sequence (DNA): TGCGCCAGCACCGCTACCGGGACAGGCACTGAAGCTTTCTTT.

The chain couples TRBV28 to TRBJ2-1, with D unclear. CDR1 and CDR2 from the germline V gene are MDHEN and SYDVKM. Deletions cut 2 bases from V and 6 bases from J, with 8 bases between. The CDR3 length is 13 residues. The CDR3 coding sequence is TGTGCCAGCAGTTTAATGGGCCTCAATGAGCAGTTCTTC. Translating it yields CASSLMGLNEQFF.

The CDR3 is CASSPSQGFHEQYF. As DNA, the CDR3 is TGCGCCAGCAGCCCCTCACAGGGGTTTCACGAGCAGTACTTC. The chain employs TRBV5-1 and TRBJ2-7, with 7 bases matching TRBD1. The V and J ends lost 4 bases and 5 bases, in that order; junction bases with no gene match: 9. CDR3 length: 14 residues. Germline V gene sequence: CDR1 SGHRS, CDR2 YFSETQ.

This clone occurred a few times. This sequence joins TRBV9 and TRBJ1-3; TRBD1 is a possible D gene (5 bases). Germline-derived CDR1 and CDR2 are SGDLS and YYNGEE. The CDR3 runs to 14 residues. Trimming left V 2 bases short and J 3 bases short, with 9 bases between. This CDR3 is CASSVQGVGNTIYF. DNA for the CDR3: TGTGCCAGCAGCGTGCAAGGGGTTGGAAACACCATATATTTT.

The chain links TRBV5-4 to TRBJ1-6, with a possible D match to TRBD1 (6 bases). Looked up from germline, CDR1 is SGHNT and CDR2 is YYREEE (reference sequence). Trimming pared 2 bases from V and 0 bases from J, leaving 12 bases between. The CDR3 totals 17 residues. CDR3 nucleotide sequence: TGTGCCAGCAGCTTAGGGGGAACCAGCTCCTATAATTCACCCCTCCACTTT. It is translated as CASSLGGTSSYNSPLHF.

V is TRBV27 and J is TRBJ2-3; D may be TRBD2 (5 bases). This CDR3 is built from 13 residues. Trimming shortened V by 6 bases and J by 6 bases, and 13 bases separated the two germline ends. Germline V lookup: CDR1 MNHEY, CDR2 SMNVEV (reference sequence). This CDR3 reads CASRPTGIDTQYF. The CDR3, as DNA: TGTGCCAGCAGACCGACGGGGATCGATACGCAGTATTTT.

This rearrangement joins TRBV6-5 to TRBJ1-6; no reliable D call. V lost 4 bases and J lost 3, with 13 bases in between. Germline V gene data show CDR1 as MNHEY and CDR2 as SVGAGI. CDR3 length: 16 amino acids. The CDR3 protein is CASSSTDRGYNSPLHF. CDR3 bases: TGTGCCAGCAGTTCGACCGACCGGGGCTATAATTCACCCCTCCACTTT.